This record concerns one T cell receptor beta chain sequence. Its antigen is unknown. Sequenced by immunoSEQ multiplex PCR; TCRdb stores in-frame clones only, minus some. The data show 90,000 to 150,000 clones, with approximately 90% seen just once and roughly 2.3% held by the top ten. The sample comes from a study of T cell responses to AZD1222 COVID-19 vaccine. Study summary: Some second doses came at about 4 weeks and others at about 12 weeks; these were pooled. Whole-study findings and limits: Donors skewed white British and female; clonal diversity was possibly underestimated. Spike-specific TCR breadth and depth went up after people got two AZD1222 doses. Repertoire sampling occurred only after the peak T cell response.

Germline trimming cut 5 bases from V and 4 bases from J; bases unmatched to any gene: 9. The CDR3 contains 15 residues. The V gene's germline CDR1 is LGHNA and CDR2 YNFKEQ. The clonotype was recovered from an adult in good health. This material consisted of peripheral blood, taken on day 0 of AZD1222 vaccination. This sequence joins TRBV4-2 and TRBJ2-5, with 8 nucleotides matching TRBD2. The CDR3 DNA reads as TGTGCCAGCAGCGCTGGTAGCGGGAATAGAGAGACCCAGTACTTC. It specifies CASSAGSGNRETQYF.